A single T cell receptor (beta chain) is shown here with its context. Its antigen is as yet unknown. V lost 0 bases, J lost 9 bases, and 9 bases lay in between. CDR3 length: 13 residues. The germline V gene encodes CDR1 SGHTA and CDR2 FQGNSA. The data derive from a study of T-cell reconstitution after alpha-beta-depleted transplantation in children. For TCRbeta, the library was prepared with unique molecular identifiers. TCRdb re-analysed the PCR reads in MiXCR, keeping a single row per CDR3 protein. This table holds tens of thousands of distinct CDR3 sequences, around 6% found once. Study-wide results and caveats: At around two months after transplant, the alpha-beta T cells were reportedly derived from several hundred expanded clones that came from non-depleted graft cells. T-cell numbers and diversity one year post-transplant derived largely from freshly generated T cells. The origin of high day-60 TCRbeta diversity in some patients lay in surviving recipient T cells and thymic progenitors.

The chain joins TRBV7-2 to TRBJ1-5; unclear D gene. The input for sequencing was peripheral blood, taken 60 days after TCRalphabeta/CD19-depleted stem cell transplant. The clonotype comes from a child under two years old who had a stem cell transplant for acute myeloid leukemia, so the T cells may come from the graft donor. In DNA form, the CDR3 reads TGTGCCAGCAGCTTAGCACCGGGCGGGCCCCAGCATTTT. This sequence encodes CASSLAPGGPQHF.